A single sample gave rise to the 10 T cell receptor beta chains below, sequenced in a study of early T cells in non-severe SARS-CoV-2 infection (dated by TCRdb to the early 2020s). The protocol used for the library was 5' RACE. TCRdb records NextSeq 500 as the sequencer. Through fastp at Q25 and MiXCR, TCRdb rebuilt clones from the public reads, retaining in-frame beta chains. When rows share a CDR3 protein, they turn into one entry using the most common DNA and genes. The sample table lists about 77,000 distinct CDR3 sequences, roughly 9.6% of them with a count of one. Of the sample, 4.8% falls within the top ten clones. The sequenced sample consisted of whole blood. These receptors came from an adult who was a healthcare worker with PCR-confirmed SARS-CoV-2 infection or an uninfected control (not recorded which).

The sample holds a few counts of this clonotype. This chain joins TRBV29-1 and TRBJ2-7, with 8 bases matching TRBD2. The V gene's germline CDR1 is SQVTM and CDR2 ANQGSEA. The junction had 13 bases not matched to a gene; V was cut back by 6 bases and J by 3 bases. CDR3 length equals 15 residues. Written as DNA, the CDR3 is TGCAGCGTCGTAGGATCAGCGGGAGACGTCTACGAGCAGTACTTC. Translating it yields CSVVGSAGDVYEQYF.

This clonotype was detected many times. This chain links TRBV7-9 with TRBJ1-4; tentatively, D is TRBD1 (6 bases). The CDR3 has 14 amino acids. Deletions cut 6 bases from V and 8 bases from J, with 16 bases between. Germline V CDR1 and CDR2: SEHNR, FQNEAQ (reference sequence). CDR3 in amino acids: CASSQLGTKEKLFF. The CDR3 DNA reads as TGTGCCAGCAGTCAGCTCGGGACAAAAGAAAAACTGTTTTTT.

This clonotype was observed at least ten times. The J gene is TRBJ2-1, the V gene TRBV6-4; weak D call: TRBD1 (5 bases). The CDR3 is 15 amino acids. V lost 3 bases and J 4 bases, leaving 13 bases between the germline ends. Germline assignment: CDR1 MRHNA and CDR2 SNTAGT. CDR3 residues: CASSESGSMYNEQFF. CDR3 nucleotide sequence: TGTGCCAGCAGTGAATCAGGGTCCATGTACAATGAGCAGTTCTTC.

There are many counts of this clonotype. CDR3 in DNA: TGTGCCAGCAGCAGCAGCCCCCAGAACACTGAAGCTTTCTTT. Translated: CASSSSPQNTEAFF. The gene calls are TRBV7-3 and TRBJ1-1, with unresolved D. V lost 5 bases, J lost 1 base, and 11 bases lay in between. Germline CDR1 is SGHTA and CDR2 is FQGTGA. This CDR3 region has 14 residues. Combining the CDR3 with reference TRBV7-3 and TRBJ1-1 gives the whole variable domain GAGVSQTPSNKVTEKGKYVELRCDPISGHTALYWYRQSLGQGPEFLIYFQGTGAADDSGLPNDRFFAVRPEGSVSTLKIQRTERGDSAVYLCASSSSPQNTEAFFGQGTRLTVV.

The J gene is TRBJ2-3, the V gene TRBV9; D is unresolved. Germline V gene sequence: CDR1 SGDLS, CDR2 YYNGEE. The CDR3 is made up of 12 amino acids. Trimming took off 3 bases at V and 6 bases at J, with 8 bases between the two ends. Here the CDR3 DNA reads TGTGCCAGCAGCGCATTGGAGGATACGCAGTATTTT. Its translation: CASSALEDTQYF.

This clonotype was recorded many times. V is TRBV20-1 and J is TRBJ2-1; 9 bases agree with TRBD2. V was pared by 6 bases and J by 3 bases, with 9 bases of the junction left unmatched. This CDR3 comprises 15 residues. Per the germline V gene, CDR1 is DFQATT and CDR2 is SNEGSKA (reference sequence). CDR3 region: CSAPMGLAGYNEQFF. For the CDR3, the DNA is TGCAGTGCCCCTATGGGACTAGCAGGCTACAATGAGCAGTTCTTC.

This clonotype was detected ten times or more. The V call is TRBV7-9, the J call TRBJ1-1; 10 nucleotides align to TRBD1. The V segment lost 1 base and the J segment 10 bases; nucleotides outside the gene matches: 0. The CDR3 covers 12 residues. The germline gives CDR1 SEHNR, CDR2 FQNEAQ (reference sequence). The CDR3 region has the DNA TGTGCCAGCAGCTTAGGGGACAGGGGAGCTTTCTTT. Translating gives CASSLGDRGAFF.

The chain uses TRBV14 and TRBJ2-1, with D perhaps given as TRBD1 or TRBD2 (5 bases each). Germline V lookup: CDR1 SGHDN, CDR2 FVKESK. Trimming shortened V by 4 bases and J by 6 bases, and 13 bases separated the two germline ends. This CDR3 comprises 14 residues. The CDR3 bases are TGTGCCAGCAGCCTCCTCCGGGGCGGCAATGAGCAGTTCTTC. Amino acids: CASSLLRGGNEQFF.

The sample holds many counts of this clonotype. The V and J genes are TRBV15 and TRBJ2-3; a weak D match, TRBD2 (6 bases). Trimming left V 5 bases short and J 12 bases short, with 24 bases between. The germline gives CDR1 LNHNV, CDR2 YYDKDF (reference sequence). The CDR3 has 15 amino acids. The CDR3 sequence is CATSARAQRRGTQYF. CDR3 DNA: TGTGCCACCAGCGCCCGGGCCCAGCGGCGGGGTACCCAGTATTTT.

The sample holds many counts of this clonotype. This chain connects TRBV20-1 to TRBJ2-1; D is unclear. The V end was cut by 6 bases, the J end by 6 bases, with 12 bases between. CDR3 length: 12 amino acids. Germline CDR1 reads DFQATT; CDR2 reads SNEGSKA (reference sequence). The CDR3 spells CSASGPSNEQFF. DNA of the CDR3: TGCAGTGCCTCCGGACCCTCCAATGAGCAGTTCTTC.